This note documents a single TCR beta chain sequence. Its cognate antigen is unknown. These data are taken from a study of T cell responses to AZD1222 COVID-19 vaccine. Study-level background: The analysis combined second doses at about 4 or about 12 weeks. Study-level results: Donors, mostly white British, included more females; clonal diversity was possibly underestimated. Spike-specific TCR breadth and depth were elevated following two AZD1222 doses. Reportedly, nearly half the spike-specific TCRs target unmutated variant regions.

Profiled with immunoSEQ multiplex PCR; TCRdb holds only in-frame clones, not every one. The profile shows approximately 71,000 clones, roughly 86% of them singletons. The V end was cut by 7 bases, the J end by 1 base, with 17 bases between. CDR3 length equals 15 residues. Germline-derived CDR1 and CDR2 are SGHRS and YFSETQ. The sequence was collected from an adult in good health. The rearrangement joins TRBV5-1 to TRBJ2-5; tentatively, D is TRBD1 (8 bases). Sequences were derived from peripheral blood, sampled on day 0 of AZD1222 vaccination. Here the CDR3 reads CASLGGTGAQETQYF. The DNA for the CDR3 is TGCGCCAGCCTGGGAGGGACAGGAGCCCAAGAGACCCAGTACTTC. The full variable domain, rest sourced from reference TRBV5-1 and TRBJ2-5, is KAGVTQTPRYLIKTRGQQVTLSCSPISGHRSVSWYQQTPGQGLQFLFEYFSETQRNKGNFPGRFSGRQFSNSRSEMNVSTLELGDSALYLCASLGGTGAQETQYFGPGTRLLVL.